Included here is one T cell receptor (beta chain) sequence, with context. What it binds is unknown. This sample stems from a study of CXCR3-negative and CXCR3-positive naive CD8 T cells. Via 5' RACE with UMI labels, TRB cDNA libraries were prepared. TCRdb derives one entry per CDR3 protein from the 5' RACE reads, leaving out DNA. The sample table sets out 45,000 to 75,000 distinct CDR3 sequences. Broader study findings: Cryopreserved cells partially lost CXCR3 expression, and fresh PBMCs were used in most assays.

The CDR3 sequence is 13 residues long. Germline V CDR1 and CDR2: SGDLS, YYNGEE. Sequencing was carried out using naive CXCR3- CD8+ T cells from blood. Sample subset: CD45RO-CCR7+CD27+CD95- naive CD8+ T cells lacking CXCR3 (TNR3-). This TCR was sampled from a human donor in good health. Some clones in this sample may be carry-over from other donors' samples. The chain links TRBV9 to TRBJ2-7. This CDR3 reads CASSVDPNREQYF.